This T cell receptor (beta chain) emerged from a study of T cells in localized non-small cell lung cancer. CDR1 SGHAT and CDR2 FQDESV come from the germline V gene (reference sequence). The length of the CDR3 is 15 residues. Between the trimmed V and J ends, which lost 5 bases and 9 bases, there was a span of 22 bases. Only in-frame clones appear in the TCRdb table, and some are missing; sequencing was by immunoSEQ multiplex PCR. This sample has tens of thousands of clones, with roughly 76% found just once. V is TRBV11-1 and J is TRBJ1-2, with a possible D match to TRBD1 (6 bases). The source material was PBMCs, sampled before any cancer treatment. This TCR came from a man between 35 and 75 years old with stage II lung adenocarcinoma. The CDR3, as DNA: TGTGCCAGCAGCGGACAGCCAGGCGTCTTATTGAGCTACACCTTC. It encodes CASSGQPGVLLSYTF.